These 32 T cell receptor beta chains were sequenced from one sample in a study of identical twins. MiXCR, applied by TCRdb to the 5' RACE reads, yields one record per CDR3 protein. The table records 1.5 million to 2 million distinct CDR3 sequences, under 35% of them present only once. The sequencing sample was made of cord blood. Receptors were obtained from a newborn girl in good health.

CDR3 DNA: TGCAGTGCTAGAGATCAAAGGGATGGTCAGCCCCAGCATTTT. This gives the protein CSARDQRDGQPQHF. The chain links TRBV20-1 to TRBJ1-5; D is unclear. The CDR3 has 14 amino acids. Trimming removed 0 bases at V and 6 bases at J, with 12 bases between. The germline V gene has CDR1 DFQATT and CDR2 SNEGSKA (reference sequence).

The chain is built from TRBV20-1 and TRBJ2-1, with 15 positions matching TRBD2. V dropped 6 bases and J dropped 0; count of bases not matched to a gene: 6. This CDR3 has 17 amino acids. Germline loops: CDR1 DFQATT, CDR2 SNEGSKA (reference sequence). CDR3 bases: TGCAGTGCACCCGGACTAGCGGGGGGGAGCTCCTACAATGAGCAGTTCTTC. Translating it yields CSAPGLAGGSSYNEQFF.

This clonotype was counted between two and nine times. The chain employs TRBV4-1 and TRBJ2-1, with 14 bases fitting TRBD2. CDR1 and CDR2 from the germline V gene are MGHRA and YSYEKL. The junction had 6 bases not matched to a gene; V was cut back by 6 bases and J by 5 bases. This CDR3 has 16 residues. The CDR3, as DNA: TGCGCCAGCAGAAGGACTAGCGGGGGGACCAACAATGAGCAGTTCTTC. Protein sequence: CASRRTSGGTNNEQFF.

The V call is TRBV7-2, the J call TRBJ2-1; TRBD2 matches 10 bases. The J call is uncertain, as TRBJ2-7 better fits the DNA end. Germline lookup yields CDR1 SGHTA and CDR2 FQGNSA. There are 19 residues in the CDR3. CDR3 DNA sequence: TGTGCCAGCAGCTTACGCCCGACTAGCGGGTATAGCTCCTACAATGAGCAGTACTTC. It encodes CASSLRPTSGYSSYNEQYF.

With regard to this clonotype: A junction boundary mismatches the germline segment, possibly from a read error. This chain links TRBV6-5 with TRBJ2-1; TRBD2 matches at 14 bases. This CDR3 comprises 21 residues. Looked up from germline, CDR1 is MNHEY and CDR2 is SVGAGI. CDR3 region: CASSYSRSGTSGRSSYNEQVF. CDR3 sequence (DNA): TGTGCCAGCAGTTACTCGAGGTCCGGGACTAGCGGGAGATCATCCTACAATGAGCAGGTCTTC.

V is TRBV6-5 and J is TRBJ2-5; D gene unclear. The germline CDR1 and CDR2 sequences are MNHEY and SVGAGI. Trimming pared 6 bases from V and 2 bases from J, leaving 13 bases between. The CDR3 totals 14 residues. As DNA, the CDR3 is TGTGCCAGCAGCCCCCCGGCGTTTCAAGAGACCCAGTACTTC. This gives the protein CASSPPAFQETQYF.

The chain joins TRBV20-1 to TRBJ1-1; D perhaps matches TRBD1 (5 bases). The CDR3 runs 13 residues. Trimming took 6 bases from V and 4 from J, leaving 15 bases between them. Germline CDR1 reads DFQATT; CDR2 reads SNEGSKA (reference sequence). CDR3 protein: CSALRGGGTEAFF. The CDR3 nucleotides are TGCAGTGCCCTTCGCGGGGGTGGCACTGAAGCTTTCTTT.

In this sample, this clonotype turned up once. One end of the junction fails to match germline, which may point to a read error. V is TRBV7-2 and J is TRBJ2-4; D is unclear. The better agreement between TRBJ2-7 and the DNA end casts doubt on the J call. Germline CDR1 is SGHTA and CDR2 is FQGNSA. The length of the CDR3 is 13 residues. The CDR3 loop reads CASGFQFSYEQYF. In nucleotides, the CDR3 is TGTGCCAGCGGCTTTCAGTTCTCCTACGAGCAGTACTTC.

At least ten counts were recorded for this clonotype. This sequence joins TRBV4-1 and TRBJ1-2; D remains ambiguous. The CDR3 loop spans 14 amino acids. Germline V gene lookup returns CDR1 MGHRA and CDR2 YSYEKL. V lost 2 bases and J 3 bases, leaving 10 bases between the germline ends. The CDR3, as DNA: TGCGCCAGCAGCCAAATGGGTATGGACTATGGCTACACCTTC. Amino acid sequence: CASSQMGMDYGYTF.

This chain uses TRBV12-3 or TRBV12-4 with TRBJ2-1; a possible D gene is TRBD2 (5 bases). V gave up 0 bases and J gave up 3 bases, with 9 bases separating them. The CDR3 has 15 residues. The CDR3 DNA is TGTGCCAGCAGTTTAGCGGGAGAGGTCTACAATGAGCAGTTCTTC. It encodes CASSLAGEVYNEQFF.

This clonotype was found a few times. This chain joins TRBV7-9 and TRBJ1-1; D not resolved. Trimming removed 5 bases at V and 2 bases at J, with 15 bases between. The CDR3 has 15 residues. In germline, CDR1 is SEHNR, CDR2 FQNEAQ (reference sequence). CDR3 amino acids: CASSTRTAANTEAFF. CDR3 in DNA: TGTGCCAGCAGCACCCGGACCGCCGCCAACACTGAAGCTTTCTTT.

This clonotype was recorded a few times. V is TRBV7-6 and J is TRBJ2-1; TRBD2 might be the D (6 bases). CDR1 is SGHVS and CDR2 is FNYEAQ in the germline V gene. The CDR3 loop spans 16 amino acids. Trimming pared 3 bases from V and 0 bases from J, leaving 12 bases between. In DNA, the CDR3 is TGTGCCAGCAGCTTCCCTCGGGGGAACTCCTACAATGAGCAGTTCTTC. Residues: CASSFPRGNSYNEQFF.

Concerning this clonotype itself: One junction end does not reproduce the germline sequence, and a read error may be involved. The rearrangement links TRBV28 to TRBJ2-7; D is possibly TRBD1 or TRBD2 (5 bases each). Germline V gene lookup returns CDR1 MDHEN and CDR2 SYDVKM. The CDR3 spans 16 residues. The CDR3 loop reads CASSFIGTRAVRERYF. CDR3 bases: TGTGCCAGCAGTTTTATCGGAACCAGGGCCGTGAGGGAGCGGTACTTC.

This clonotype was counted a few times. V usage is TRBV3-1 and J usage is TRBJ2-5, with D perhaps matching TRBD1 (6 bases). The CDR3 has 14 residues. Trimming cost V 7 bases and J 4 bases, with 16 bases left between them. The germline gives CDR1 LGHDT, CDR2 YNNKEL (reference sequence). The CDR3 sequence is CASTQTGSGETQYF. The CDR3 DNA reads as TGTGCCAGCACTCAGACAGGTTCAGGAGAGACCCAGTACTTC.

V usage is TRBV18 and J usage is TRBJ1-3; D is unclear. Germline CDR1 reads KGHSH; CDR2 reads LQKENI. CDR3 size: 14 residues. V lost 0 bases to trimming and J lost 3 bases, with 6 bases between them. The CDR3 coding sequence is TGTGCCAGCTCACCACCACCAGTTGGAAACACCATATATTTT. This encodes CASSPPPVGNTIYF.

The chain recombines TRBV5-1 with TRBJ2-3; TRBD2 might be the D (5 bases). V lost 1 base and J 2 bases, leaving 29 bases between the germline ends. This CDR3 contains 21 residues. Germline CDR1 and CDR2: SGHRS and YFSETQ. DNA of the CDR3: TGCGCCAGCAGCTTGATCCCCCCCCTGAGGGATAGAGCGGCCATCACAGATACGCAGTATTTT. Protein product: CASSLIPPLRDRAAITDTQYF.

This clonotype has just a few counts. CDR3 loop: CASSSVSGGEQYF. DNA for the CDR3: TGTGCCAGCAGTTCGGTCTCAGGGGGCGAGCAGTACTTC. The chain uses TRBV12-3 or TRBV12-4 and TRBJ2-7, with TRBD1 matching over 7 bases. The CDR3 has 13 residues. J gave up 6 bases and V 4 bases, and 6 bases lay outside the gene matches.

This rearrangement joins TRBV4-1 to TRBJ2-2; D possibly corresponds to TRBD2 (6 bases). V gave up 4 bases and J gave up 2 bases, with 20 bases separating them. This CDR3 is built from 18 residues. Germline V lookup: CDR1 MGHRA, CDR2 YSYEKL. The CDR3 DNA reads TGCGCCAGCAGCCGGAGGGGAGTCCCCCCTTTAAACACCGGGGAGCTGTTTTTT. Its translation is CASSRRGVPPLNTGELFF.

This clonotype was seen a few times. The J gene is TRBJ2-1, the V gene TRBV5-1; 10 bases are a match to TRBD2. Germline values: CDR1 SGHRS, CDR2 YFSETQ. There are 15 residues in the CDR3. With 1 base clipped from V and 8 bases from J, the junction kept 6 bases outside the gene matches. The DNA of the CDR3 is TGCGCCAGCAGCTTGTTCAGCGGGGGGGCCGATGAGCAGTTCTTC. Translating gives CASSLFSGGADEQFF. The full variable domain, in which reference TRBV5-1 and TRBJ2-1 provide the parts outside the CDR3, is KAGVTQTPRYLIKTRGQQVTLSCSPISGHRSVSWYQQTPGQGLQFLFEYFSETQRNKGNFPGRFSGRQFSNSRSEMNVSTLELGDSALYLCASSLFSGGADEQFFGPGTRLTVL.

Only a few counts were recorded for this clonotype. The V and J genes are TRBV4-2 and TRBJ2-3, with 11 bases aligning to TRBD2. Trimming removed 3 bases from V and 2 bases from J; junction bases left unmatched: 7. Germline CDR1 is LGHNA and CDR2 is YNFKEQ. The CDR3 runs 17 residues. The DNA of the CDR3 is TGTGCCAGCAGCCACGGATCTAGCGGGAGGCTCACAGATACGCAGTATTTT. It encodes CASSHGSSGRLTDTQYF.

This chain links TRBV21-1 with TRBJ1-2. TRBV21-1 is listed as a pseudogene. The CDR3 loop spans 13 amino acids. CDR3 protein: CASSKPQRKGYTF. In nucleotides, the CDR3 is TGTGCCAGCAGCAAACCCCAGAGAAAGGGCTACACCTTC.

The V gene is TRBV2, the J gene TRBJ2-1; D possibly corresponds to TRBD1 (6 bases). Germline V gene lookup returns CDR1 SNHLY and CDR2 FYNNEI. V lost 3 bases to trimming and J lost 3 bases, with 6 bases between them. This CDR3 spans 13 amino acids. The CDR3 bases are TGTGCCAGCAGTGAGGGACACTACAATGAGCAGTTCTTC. Protein sequence: CASSEGHYNEQFF.

Remarks on this clonotype: A read error may account for a junction end that differs from germline. The chain joins TRBV10-3 to TRBJ2-1, with 7 bases identical to TRBD2. Looked up from germline, CDR1 is ENHRY and CDR2 is SYGVKD. There are 14 residues in the CDR3. The CDR3 protein is CAIRLALSCNEQFF. In DNA, the CDR3 is TGTGCCATCAGACTAGCGCTGTCCTGCAATGAGCAGTTCTTC.

This clonotype was seen a few times. The V gene is TRBV7-8, the J gene TRBJ2-1; D is unresolved. Germline CDR1 is SGHVS and CDR2 is FQNEAQ. The CDR3 is made up of 18 amino acids. V lost 5 bases to trimming and J lost 3 bases, with 23 bases between them. CDR3 DNA: TGTGCCAGCAGCCCCAGTGGTCTTAGCTTGGGTTTCTACAATGAGCAGTTCTTC. Translating gives CASSPSGLSLGFYNEQFF.

There are a few counts of this clonotype. In DNA form, the CDR3 reads TGTGCCATCAGTGGACAGGGAGAGACTGAAGCTTTCTTT. Amino acids: CAISGQGETEAFF. The chain couples TRBV10-3 to TRBJ1-1; 7 nucleotides agree with TRBD1. V trimming: 4 bases; J trimming: 5 bases; junction bases outside the gene matches: 4. The CDR3 contains 13 residues. CDR1 is ENHRY and CDR2 is SYGVKD in the germline V gene.

The chain couples TRBV5-1 to TRBJ1-3; 7 nucleotides agree with TRBD1. The germline gives CDR1 SGHRS, CDR2 YFSETQ. Trimming removed 1 base from V and 8 bases from J; junction bases left unmatched: 3. This CDR3 has 13 residues. The CDR3 DNA sequence: TGCGCCAGCAGCTTGCCAGGGGGAGACACCATATATTTT. This sequence encodes CASSLPGGDTIYF.

This clonotype was seen more than once but under ten times. The chain has TRBV3-1 and TRBJ2-3; maybe TRBD2 (5 bases). CDR1 is LGHDT, CDR2 YNNKEL, per germline (reference sequence). The CDR3 has 15 amino acids. Trimming stripped 2 bases from V and 2 bases from J, with 11 bases between. The DNA of the CDR3 is TGTGCCAGCAGCCAACTGATGGACTTCACAGATACGCAGTATTTT. Protein sequence: CASSQLMDFTDTQYF.

About this clonotype itself: This may come from a read error, since a much larger clone is one base off. The chain carries TRBV20-1 and TRBJ1-2; D is unresolved. This CDR3 spans 13 amino acids. Germline V CDR1 and CDR2: DFQATT, SNEGSKA (reference sequence). Between the trimmed V and J ends, which lost 7 bases and 0 bases, there was a span of 12 bases. CDR3 coding DNA: TGCAGTGTGCAGGTCAGGACTAACTATGGCTACACCTTC. Translation: CSVQVRTNYGYTF.

This rearrangement joins TRBV2 to TRBJ1-2, with 9 bases identical to TRBD1. The germline gives CDR1 SNHLY, CDR2 FYNNEI. V dropped 10 bases and J dropped 5; count of bases not matched to a gene: 8. The CDR3 is 13 amino acids. The CDR3 bases are TGTGCCATGGCGGACAGGGGAGGGTATGGCTACACCTTC. Translated, it gives CAMADRGGYGYTF.

This clonotype appeared a few times. This rearrangement joins TRBV25-1 to TRBJ2-7; no firm D call. This CDR3 spans 13 amino acids. The ends were cut back, 2 bases at V and 5 bases at J, with 10 bases in the middle. Germline V gene sequence: CDR1 MGHDK, CDR2 SYGVNS. In DNA, the CDR3 is TGTGCCAGCAGTGAACCGTCGGGCGACGAGCAGTACTTC. Its translation is CASSEPSGDEQYF.

This clonotype was seen a few times. The chain recombines TRBV20-1 with TRBJ2-5; a weak D match, TRBD2 (6 bases). Germline CDR1 is DFQATT and CDR2 is SNEGSKA (reference sequence). V was shortened by 3 bases and J by 2 bases, with 10 bases between the two germline ends. The CDR3 has 13 amino acids. The CDR3 sequence is CSARDYTQETQYF. CDR3 sequence (DNA): TGCAGTGCTAGGGACTACACACAAGAGACCCAGTACTTC.

This clonotype came up once. This sequence joins TRBV20-1 and TRBJ2-7, with 9 bases that match TRBD2. After removal of 7 bases from V and 7 bases from J, the junction contained 11 bases not matched to a gene. From germline, CDR1 is DFQATT and CDR2 SNEGSKA (reference sequence). CDR3 length equals 13 residues. The CDR3 region has the DNA TGCAGTGTAGCTAGCGGGATACACAATGAGCAGTACTTC. It translates to CSVASGIHNEQYF.